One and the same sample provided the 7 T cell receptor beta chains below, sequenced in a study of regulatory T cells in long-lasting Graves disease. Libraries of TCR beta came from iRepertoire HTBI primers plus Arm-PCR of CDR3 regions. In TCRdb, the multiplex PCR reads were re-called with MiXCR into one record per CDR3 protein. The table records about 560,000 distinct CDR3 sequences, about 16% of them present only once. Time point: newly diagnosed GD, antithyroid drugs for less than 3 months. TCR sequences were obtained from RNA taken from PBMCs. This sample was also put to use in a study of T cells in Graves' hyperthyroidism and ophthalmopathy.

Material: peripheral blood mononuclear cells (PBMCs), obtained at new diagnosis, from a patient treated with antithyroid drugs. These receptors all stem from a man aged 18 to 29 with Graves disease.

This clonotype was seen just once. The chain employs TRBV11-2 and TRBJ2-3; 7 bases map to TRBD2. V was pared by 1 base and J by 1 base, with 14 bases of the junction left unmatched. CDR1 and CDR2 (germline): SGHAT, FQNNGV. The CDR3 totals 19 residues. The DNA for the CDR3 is TGTGCCAGCAGCTTAGTCGGCAGCGGGGCGGCTAGGGGCACAGATACGCAGTATTTT. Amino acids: CASSLVGSGAARGTDTQYF. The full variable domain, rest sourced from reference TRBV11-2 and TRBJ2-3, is EAGVAQSPRYKIIEKRQSVAFWCNPISGHATLYWYQQILGQGPKLLIQFQNNGVVDDSQLPKDRFSAERLKGVDSTLKIQPAKLEDSAVYLCASSLVGSGAARGTDTQYFGPGTRLTVL.

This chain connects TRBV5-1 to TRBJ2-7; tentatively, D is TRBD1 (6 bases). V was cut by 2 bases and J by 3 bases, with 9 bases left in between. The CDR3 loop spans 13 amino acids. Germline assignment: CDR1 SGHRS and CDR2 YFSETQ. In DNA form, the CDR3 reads TGCGCCAGCAGCTTTACAGGGTACTACGAGCAGTACTTC. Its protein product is CASSFTGYYEQYF.

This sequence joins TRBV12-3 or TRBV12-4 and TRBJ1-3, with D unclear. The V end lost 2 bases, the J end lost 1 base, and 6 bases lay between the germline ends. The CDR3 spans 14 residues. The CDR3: CASSLRRSGNTIYF. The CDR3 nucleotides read TGTGCCAGCAGTTTAAGGAGATCTGGAAACACCATATATTTT.

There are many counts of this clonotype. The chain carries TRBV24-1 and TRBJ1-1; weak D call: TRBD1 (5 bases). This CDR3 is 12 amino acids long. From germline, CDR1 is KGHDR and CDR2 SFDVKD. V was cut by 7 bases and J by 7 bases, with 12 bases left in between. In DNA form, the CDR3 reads TGTGCCACCAGGGGAGATGGGGGTGAAGCTTTCTTT. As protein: CATRGDGGEAFF.

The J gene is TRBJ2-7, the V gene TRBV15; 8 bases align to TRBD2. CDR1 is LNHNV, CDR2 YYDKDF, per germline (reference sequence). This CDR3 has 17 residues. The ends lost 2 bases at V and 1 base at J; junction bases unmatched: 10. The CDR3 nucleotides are TGTGCCACCAGCAGACCTCGGGGATCGGGAGGGTCCTACGAGCAGTACTTC. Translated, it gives CATSRPRGSGGSYEQYF. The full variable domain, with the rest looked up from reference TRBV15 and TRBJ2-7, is DAMVIQNPRYQVTQFGKPVTLSCSQTLNHNVMYWYQQKSSQAPKLLFHYYDKDFNNEADTPDNFQSRRPNTSFCFLDIRSPGLGDTAMYLCATSRPRGSGGSYEQYFGPGTRLTVT.

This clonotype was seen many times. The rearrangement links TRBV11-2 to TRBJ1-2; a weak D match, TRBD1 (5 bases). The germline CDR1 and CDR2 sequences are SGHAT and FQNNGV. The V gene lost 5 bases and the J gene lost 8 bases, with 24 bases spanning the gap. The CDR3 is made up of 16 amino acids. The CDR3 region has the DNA TGTGCCAGCAGCCCCCCGACCGCAGGGCATGATAGCGGCTACACCTTC. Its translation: CASSPPTAGHDSGYTF. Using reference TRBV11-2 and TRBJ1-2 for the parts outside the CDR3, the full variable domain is EAGVAQSPRYKIIEKRQSVAFWCNPISGHATLYWYQQILGQGPKLLIQFQNNGVVDDSQLPKDRFSAERLKGVDSTLKIQPAKLEDSAVYLCASSPPTAGHDSGYTFGSGTRLTVV.

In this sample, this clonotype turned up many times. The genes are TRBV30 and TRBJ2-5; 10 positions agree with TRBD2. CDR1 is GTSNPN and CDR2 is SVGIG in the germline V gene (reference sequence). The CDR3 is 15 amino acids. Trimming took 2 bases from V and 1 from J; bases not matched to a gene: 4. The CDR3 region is CAWSMSSGSQETQYF. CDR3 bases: TGTGCCTGGAGTATGTCTAGCGGGAGCCAAGAGACCCAGTACTTC.